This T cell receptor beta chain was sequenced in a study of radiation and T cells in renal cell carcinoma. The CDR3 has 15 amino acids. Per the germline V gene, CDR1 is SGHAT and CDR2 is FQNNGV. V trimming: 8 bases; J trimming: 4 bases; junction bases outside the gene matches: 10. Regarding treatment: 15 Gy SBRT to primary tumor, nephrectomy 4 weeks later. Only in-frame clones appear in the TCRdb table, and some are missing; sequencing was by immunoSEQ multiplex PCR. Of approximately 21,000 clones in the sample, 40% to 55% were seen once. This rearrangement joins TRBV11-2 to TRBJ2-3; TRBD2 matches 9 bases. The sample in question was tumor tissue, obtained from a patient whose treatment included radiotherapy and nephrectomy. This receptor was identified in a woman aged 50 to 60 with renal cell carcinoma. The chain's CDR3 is CASSEGRGGSDTQYF. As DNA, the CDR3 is TGTGCCAGCTCCGAGGGGCGGGGGGGCTCAGATACGCAGTATTTT.